The 21 T cell receptor beta chains below come from one sample, sequenced in a study of response to subunit inactivated influenza vaccine. TCRdb called the RT-PCR reads again in MiXCR, with one record for every CDR3 protein. The sample includes approximately 680,000 distinct CDR3 sequences, approximately 14% seen only once; the top ten take 11%. Material: PBMCs from blood, obtained roughly 13 days after vaccination. These TCRs come from a man in his fifties who received an inactivated influenza vaccine.

This clonotype has ten or more counts. CDR3 in amino acids: CASIAAESIQETQYF. CDR3 nucleotide sequence: TGTGCCAGCATTGCGGCAGAAAGCATCCAAGAGACCCAGTACTTC. The rearrangement uses TRBV6-2 or TRBV6-3 and TRBJ2-5; D remains unclear. The germline V and J ends were trimmed by 7 bases and 1 base, with 16 bases remaining between them. CDR3 size: 15 residues. Per germline, CDR1 MNHEY and CDR2 SVGEGT.

This sequence joins TRBV7-2 and TRBJ2-7, with 7 bases aligning to TRBD1. The CDR3 is 15 residues long. Losses at the gene ends were 5 bases for V and 2 bases for J; bases not matched to a gene: 9. Germline CDR1 reads SGHTA; CDR2 reads FQGNSA. CDR3 sequence (DNA): TGTGCCAGCAGCCGGACCGGGACAGACACCTACGAGCAGTACTTC. Amino acids: CASSRTGTDTYEQYF.

This clonotype was counted between two and nine times. The V call is TRBV6-2 or TRBV6-3, the J call TRBJ2-1, with 9 bases fitting TRBD2. The CDR3 has 16 residues. From germline, CDR1 is MNHEY and CDR2 SVGEGT. V lost 0 bases to trimming and J lost 7 bases; unmatched junction nucleotides: 7. In DNA form, the CDR3 reads TGTGCCAGCAGTTACTCAGGCGGGGGGGCAACAAATGAGCAGTTCTTC. Encoded protein: CASSYSGGGATNEQFF.

Only a few counts were recorded for this clonotype. The V gene is TRBV5-1, the J gene TRBJ2-1; 7 nucleotides line up with TRBD1. V shed 4 bases and J 3 bases; nucleotides not matched to a gene: 7. The germline gives CDR1 SGHRS, CDR2 YFSETQ. The CDR3 spans 15 residues. The CDR3 protein is CASSNAGTDYNEQFF. The CDR3, as DNA: TGCGCCAGCAGCAACGCCGGGACAGACTACAATGAGCAGTTCTTC.

This clonotype was counted a few times. This rearrangement joins TRBV18 to TRBJ2-7; TRBD1 agrees at 9 bases. CDR3 length equals 14 residues. Germline loops: CDR1 KGHSH, CDR2 LQKENI. Germline trimming cut 8 bases from V and 5 bases from J; bases unmatched to any gene: 10. Written as DNA, the CDR3 is TGTGCCAGCCCCCCAGGGACAGGGATCCACGAGCAGTACTTC. It encodes CASPPGTGIHEQYF.

This clonotype was observed a few times. V gene TRBV20-1 combines with J gene TRBJ2-5; 15 bases line up with TRBD2. The CDR3 length is 16 residues. The junction had 5 bases not matched to a gene; V was cut back by 5 bases and J by 1 base. Germline V lookup: CDR1 DFQATT, CDR2 SNEGSKA (reference sequence). Here the CDR3 reads CSAPRTSGRAQETQYF. The CDR3 region has the DNA TGCAGTGCTCCCCGGACTAGCGGGAGGGCCCAAGAGACCCAGTACTTC.

This chain uses TRBV20-1 with TRBJ2-7; weak D call: TRBD2 (6 bases). CDR1 is DFQATT and CDR2 is SNEGSKA in the germline V gene (reference sequence). Between the trimmed V and J ends, which lost 6 bases and 0 bases, there was a span of 12 bases. CDR3 length: 13 amino acids. The CDR3 spells CSAFSGFSYEQYF. The CDR3 bases are TGCAGTGCCTTTAGCGGATTCTCCTACGAGCAGTACTTC.

The V call is TRBV18, the J call TRBJ1-5; TRBD1 matches at 8 bases. The ends lost 3 bases at V and 12 bases at J; junction bases unmatched: 4. From germline, CDR1 is KGHSH and CDR2 LQKENI. The CDR3 sequence is 12 residues long. CDR3: CASSPGQGGQHF. The CDR3, as DNA: TGTGCCAGCTCACCTGGACAGGGTGGCCAGCATTTT. The complete variable domain, with remaining parts taken from reference TRBV18 and TRBJ1-5, reads NAGVMQNPRHLVRRRGQEARLRCSPMKGHSHVYWYRQLPEEGLKFMVYLQKENIIDESGMPKERFSAEFPKEGPSILRIQQVVRGDSAAYFCASSPGQGGQHFGDGTRLSIL.

The V call is TRBV14, the J call TRBJ1-5, with D possibly matching TRBD1 (5 bases). Germline assignment: CDR1 SGHDN and CDR2 FVKESK. CDR3 length: 14 amino acids. Trimming stripped 1 base from V and 3 bases from J, with 7 bases between. The CDR3 loop is CASSQGGFNQPQHF. Here the CDR3 DNA reads TGTGCCAGCAGCCAAGGGGGCTTCAATCAGCCCCAGCATTTT.

The V gene is TRBV25-1, the J gene TRBJ2-5, with D possibly called TRBD1 or TRBD2 (7 bases each). This CDR3 is built from 14 residues. Trimming cost V 2 bases and J 5 bases, with 12 bases left between them. Germline V gene data show CDR1 as MGHDK and CDR2 as SYGVNS. CDR3 residues: CASSERGRGETQYF. CDR3 sequence (DNA): TGTGCCAGCAGTGAAAGGGGGCGGGGGGAGACCCAGTACTTC.

The chain carries TRBV6-2 or TRBV6-3 and TRBJ2-1, with 12 bases lining up with TRBD2. CDR1 and CDR2 from the germline V gene are MNHEY and SVGEGT. This CDR3 spans 15 amino acids. V was pared by 8 bases and J by 7 bases, with 9 bases of the junction left unmatched. For the CDR3, the DNA is TGTGCCAGCTCCCCTCTAGCGGGAGGGGGTAATGAGCAGTTCTTC. This translates into CASSPLAGGGNEQFF.

This clonotype has a handful of counts. The chain is built from TRBV20-1 and TRBJ2-1; possibly TRBD2 for D (6 bases). The germline gives CDR1 DFQATT, CDR2 SNEGSKA (reference sequence). V was cut by 2 bases and J by 0 bases, with 11 bases left in between. This CDR3 is built from 15 residues. The CDR3 DNA sequence: TGCAGTGCTAGATGGGGGGAGATCTCCTACAATGAGCAGTTCTTC. Protein: CSARWGEISYNEQFF.

The CDR3 coding sequence is TGCGCCAGCAGCCAAGAGACCAGGGTTCCCGGGGAGCTGTTTTTT. Translating gives CASSQETRVPGELFF. V is TRBV4-1 and J is TRBJ2-2, with D tentatively TRBD1 (5 bases). The length of the CDR3 is 15 residues. Germline loops: CDR1 MGHRA, CDR2 YSYEKL. V dropped 0 bases and J dropped 6 bases, with 11 bases sitting between them.

The V and J genes are TRBV20-1 and TRBJ1-1; D may be TRBD1 (5 bases). CDR3 length: 13 amino acids. Germline CDR1 and CDR2: DFQATT and SNEGSKA (reference sequence). Trimming removed 0 bases from V and 8 bases from J, with 13 bases in between. CDR3 amino acids: CSARDHMQGEAFF. CDR3 DNA: TGCAGTGCTAGAGATCATATGCAGGGCGAAGCTTTCTTT.

This chain joins TRBV6-2 or TRBV6-3 and TRBJ2-1, with 10 bases matching TRBD2. CDR1 is MNHEY, CDR2 SVGEGT, per germline. This CDR3 is built from 13 residues. V was pared by 5 bases and J by 10 bases, with 5 bases of the junction left unmatched. The CDR3 sequence: CASSMLAGDEQFF. The CDR3 coding sequence is TGTGCCAGCAGTATGCTAGCGGGAGACGAGCAGTTCTTC.

This clonotype was found many times. The genes are TRBV28 and TRBJ2-4; tentative D call: TRBD2 (5 bases). Trimming removed 5 bases at V and 1 base at J, with 15 bases between. The CDR3 has 16 amino acids. CDR1 MDHEN and CDR2 SYDVKM come from the germline V gene. In DNA, the CDR3 is TGTGCCAGCAGTCCCACTAGATCAGTGGCCAAAAACATTCAGTACTTC. Its protein product is CASSPTRSVAKNIQYF.

The chain links TRBV5-1 to TRBJ1-2; a weak D match, TRBD1 (6 bases). This CDR3 contains 16 residues. V lost 5 bases and J 0 bases, leaving 17 bases between the germline ends. Germline CDR1 is SGHRS and CDR2 is YFSETQ. CDR3 region: CASRDTKQGANYGYTF. The DNA for the CDR3 is TGCGCCAGCAGGGATACAAAACAGGGAGCTAACTATGGCTACACCTTC.

In its sample, this clonotype was seen a few times. The genes are TRBV6-5 and TRBJ2-1; 10 bases line up with TRBD2. Germline V gene lookup returns CDR1 MNHEY and CDR2 SVGAGI. The CDR3 length is 15 residues. The V segment lost 2 bases and the J segment 11 bases; nucleotides outside the gene matches: 9. CDR3: CASSYGGSGGNKQFF. CDR3 bases: TGTGCCAGCAGTTACGGGGGTAGCGGGGGGAATAAGCAGTTCTTC.

The rearrangement joins TRBV21-1 to TRBJ2-2; the DNA was not used to check the table's D call, TRBD2. TRBV21-1 is flagged as a pseudogene. This CDR3 is built from 17 residues. This CDR3 is CASSKAQPGGHDGELFF. The CDR3 bases are TGTGCCAGCAGCAAAGCGCAGCCGGGAGGGCACGACGGGGAGCTGTTTTTT.

The table lists this clonotype with a few counts. The chain joins TRBV6-4 to TRBJ2-7; D remains unclear. The germline V gene has CDR1 MRHNA and CDR2 SNTAGT. Between the trimmed V and J ends, which lost 9 bases and 0 bases, there was a span of 18 bases. CDR3 length: 15 amino acids. The CDR3: CASPRETASSYEQYF. CDR3 coding DNA: TGTGCCAGTCCACGAGAGACGGCCAGCTCCTACGAGCAGTACTTC.

This sequence joins TRBV4-1 and TRBJ2-3, with D possibly matching TRBD2 (6 bases). This CDR3 region has 14 residues. V was clipped by 1 base and J by 8 bases, with 13 bases between them. Germline V gene lookup returns CDR1 MGHRA and CDR2 YSYEKL. CDR3 sequence: CASSQGLGAGTQYF. For the CDR3, the DNA is TGCGCCAGCAGCCAAGGACTAGGCGCGGGTACGCAGTATTTT.